This paragraph covers one T cell receptor beta chain sequence. Amplification used 60 Vbeta primers and 13 Jbeta primers. TCRdb's table, derived via immunoSEQ multiplex PCR, lists solely in-frame clones and lacks some. Of some 110,000 clones in the sample, less than 85% were seen once. CDR1 is SGHTA and CDR2 is FQGNSA in the germline V gene. The CDR3 length is 13 residues. V shed 4 bases and J shed 7 bases, with 12 bases lying between them. The sample comes from a study of cytomegalovirus exposure and HLA in healthy donors. Material: PBMCs. The V gene is TRBV7-2, the J gene TRBJ2-3, with D perhaps TRBD2 (6 bases). The receptor was derived from a man aged 50 or older in good health and CMV-seropositive. CDR3: CASSSSGGNTQYF. CDR3 bases: TGTGCCAGCAGCTCAAGCGGAGGGAATACGCAGTATTTT. The complete variable domain, with remaining parts taken from reference TRBV7-2 and TRBJ2-3, reads GAGVSQSPSNKVTEKGKDVELRCDPISGHTALYWYRQSLGQGLEFLIYFQGNSAPDKSGLPSDRFSAERTGGSVSTLTIQRTQQEDSAVYLCASSSSGGNTQYFGPGTRLTVL.